Each of the 8 T cell receptor beta chains below was sequenced from the same sample in a study of PD-1 blockade in mismatch repair-deficient tumors. Produced via immunoSEQ multiplex PCR; TCRdb's table is partial and in-frame only. The sample records 75,000 to 85,000 clones, roughly 80% being singletons. The material sequenced was peripheral blood, taken 12 weeks after starting pembrolizumab. The receptors were gathered from an adult with mismatch repair-deficient cancer.

J is TRBJ2-1 and V is TRBV9; 10 bases agree with TRBD2. The CDR3 length is 16 residues. J was trimmed by 4 bases and V by 0 bases; bases with no gene match: 4. Germline lookup yields CDR1 SGDLS and CDR2 YYNGEE. CDR3 in amino acids: CASSVEEREGYNEQFF. The CDR3 DNA sequence: TGTGCCAGCAGCGTAGAGGAGCGGGAGGGATACAATGAGCAGTTCTTC.

The chain joins TRBV5-4 to TRBJ2-3, with 9 bases identical to TRBD2. Germline V gene sequence: CDR1 SGHNT, CDR2 YYREEE (reference sequence). The CDR3 covers 18 residues. The junction had 18 bases not matched to a gene; V was cut back by 7 bases and J by 3 bases. The CDR3 reads CASGEYIRGRAGTDTQYF. The CDR3 coding sequence is TGTGCCAGCGGAGAATACATCCGCGGGAGGGCCGGGACAGATACGCAGTATTTT.

This clone has just a few counts. This chain uses TRBV29-1 with TRBJ1-2; 7 bases align to TRBD1. Germline values: CDR1 SQVTM, CDR2 ANQGSEA. CDR3 length equals 14 residues. V was pared by 6 bases and J by 2 bases, with 9 bases of the junction left unmatched. The CDR3 spells CSVPLATGNYGYTF. CDR3 nucleotide sequence: TGCAGCGTCCCTCTTGCGACAGGGAACTATGGCTACACCTTC.

The chain uses TRBV19 and TRBJ1-4, with a possible D match to TRBD1 (6 bases). Germline V gene data show CDR1 as LNHDA and CDR2 as SQIVND (reference sequence). The CDR3 has 14 amino acids. V lost 8 bases to trimming and J lost 4 bases, with 14 bases between them. The DNA for the CDR3 is TGTGCCAGTTTCGGGGGCAGCTTTAATGAAAAACTGTTTTTT. Protein product: CASFGGSFNEKLFF.

This chain joins TRBV7-8 and TRBJ2-2; D not certain. Germline V lookup: CDR1 SGHVS, CDR2 FQNEAQ. The V end was cut by 6 bases, the J end by 3 bases, with 11 bases between. CDR3 size: 14 residues. In nucleotides, the CDR3 is TGTGCCAGCAGTTCCATACGGGACACCGGGGAGCTGTTTTTT. Its protein product is CASSSIRDTGELFF.

This rearrangement joins TRBV4-3 to TRBJ1-2; maybe TRBD1 (6 bases). The ends were cut back, 1 base at V and 4 bases at J, with 10 bases in the middle. Germline CDR1 is LGHNA and CDR2 is YSLEER. The CDR3 has 14 residues. For the CDR3, the DNA is TGCGCCAGCAGCCAAGGGGACATGGTCTATGGCTACACCTTC. Translation: CASSQGDMVYGYTF.

The chain links TRBV7-2 to TRBJ2-1; TRBD1 matches 9 bases. The CDR3 extends over 17 amino acids. Trimming cost V 1 base and J 5 bases; bases outside gene matches: 9. Per germline, CDR1 SGHTA and CDR2 FQGNSA. CDR3 in DNA: TGTGCCAGCAGCTTAGTGGTCGGGACAGGGTCCCACAATGAGCAGTTCTTC. Residues: CASSLVVGTGSHNEQFF. The whole variable domain, remainder taken from reference TRBV7-2 and TRBJ2-1, is GAGVSQSPSNKVTEKGKDVELRCDPISGHTALYWYRQSLGQGLEFLIYFQGNSAPDKSGLPSDRFSAERTGGSVSTLTIQRTQQEDSAVYLCASSLVVGTGSHNEQFFGPGTRLTVL.

The V gene is TRBV19, the J gene TRBJ1-1; tentatively, D is TRBD1 (6 bases). V was cut by 2 bases and J by 1 base, with 11 bases left in between. Germline V lookup: CDR1 LNHDA, CDR2 SQIVND (reference sequence). The CDR3 contains 15 residues. The CDR3 spells CASSIRDTPNTEAFF. CDR3 coding DNA: TGTGCCAGTAGTATACGGGACACTCCGAACACTGAAGCTTTCTTT. The variable domain in full, completed from reference TRBV19 and TRBJ1-1, reads DGGITQSPKYLFRKEGQNVTLSCEQNLNHDAMYWYRQDPGQGLRLIYYSQIVNDFQKGDIAEGYSVSREKKESFPLTVTSAQKNPTAFYLCASSIRDTPNTEAFFGQGTRLTVV.